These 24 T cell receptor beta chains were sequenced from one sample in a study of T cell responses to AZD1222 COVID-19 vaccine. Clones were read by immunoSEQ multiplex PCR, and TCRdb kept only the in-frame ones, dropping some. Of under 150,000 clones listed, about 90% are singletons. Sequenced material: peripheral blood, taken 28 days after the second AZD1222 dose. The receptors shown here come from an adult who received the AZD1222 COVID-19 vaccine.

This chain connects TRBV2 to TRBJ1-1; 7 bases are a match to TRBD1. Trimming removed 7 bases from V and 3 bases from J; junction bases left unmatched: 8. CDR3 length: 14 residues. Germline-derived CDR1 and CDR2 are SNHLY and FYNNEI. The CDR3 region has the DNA TGTGCCAGCATTCCGGGACAGCTTCACACTGAAGCTTTCTTT. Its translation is CASIPGQLHTEAFF.

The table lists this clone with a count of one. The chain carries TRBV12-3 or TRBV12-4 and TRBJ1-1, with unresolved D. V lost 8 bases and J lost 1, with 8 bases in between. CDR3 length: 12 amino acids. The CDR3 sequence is CASEAGNTEAFF. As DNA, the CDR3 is TGTGCCAGCGAGGCGGGGAACACTGAAGCTTTCTTT.

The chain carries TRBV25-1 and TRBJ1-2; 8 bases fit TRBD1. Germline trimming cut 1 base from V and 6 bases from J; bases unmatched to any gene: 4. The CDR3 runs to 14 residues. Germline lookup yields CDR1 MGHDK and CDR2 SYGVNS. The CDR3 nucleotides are TGTGCCAGCAGTGAATTGGACAGGGCTGATGGCTACACCTTC. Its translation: CASSELDRADGYTF.

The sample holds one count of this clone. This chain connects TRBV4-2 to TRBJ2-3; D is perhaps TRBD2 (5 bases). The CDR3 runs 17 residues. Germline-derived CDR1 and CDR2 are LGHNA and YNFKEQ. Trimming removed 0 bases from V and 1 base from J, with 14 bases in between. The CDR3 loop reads CASSQDKNGMRTDTQYF. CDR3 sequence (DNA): TGTGCCAGCAGCCAAGATAAGAACGGGATGCGCACAGATACGCAGTATTTT.

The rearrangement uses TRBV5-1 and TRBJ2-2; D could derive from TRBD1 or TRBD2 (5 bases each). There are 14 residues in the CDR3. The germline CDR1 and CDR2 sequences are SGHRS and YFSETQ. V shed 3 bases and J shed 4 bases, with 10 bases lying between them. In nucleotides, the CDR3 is TGCGCCAGCAGCTGGGGACCCACCACCGGGGAGCTGTTTTTT. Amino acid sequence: CASSWGPTTGELFF.

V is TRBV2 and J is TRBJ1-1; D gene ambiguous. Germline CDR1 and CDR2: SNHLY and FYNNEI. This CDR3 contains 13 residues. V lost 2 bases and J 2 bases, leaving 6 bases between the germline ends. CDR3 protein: CASSEWGNTEAFF. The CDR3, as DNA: TGTGCCAGCAGTGAATGGGGAAACACTGAAGCTTTCTTT.

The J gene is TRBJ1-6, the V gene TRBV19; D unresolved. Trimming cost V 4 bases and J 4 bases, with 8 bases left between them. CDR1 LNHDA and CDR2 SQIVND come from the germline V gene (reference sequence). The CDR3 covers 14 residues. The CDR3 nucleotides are TGTGCCAGTAGTACGCCGACTTATAATTCACCCCTCCACTTT. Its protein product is CASSTPTYNSPLHF.

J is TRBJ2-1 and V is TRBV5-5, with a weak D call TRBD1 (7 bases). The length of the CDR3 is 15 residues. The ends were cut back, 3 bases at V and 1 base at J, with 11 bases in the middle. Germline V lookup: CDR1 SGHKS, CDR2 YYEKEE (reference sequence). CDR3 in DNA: TGTGCCAGCAGCTCGACAGGGACTTCCTACAATGAGCAGTTCTTC. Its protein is CASSSTGTSYNEQFF.

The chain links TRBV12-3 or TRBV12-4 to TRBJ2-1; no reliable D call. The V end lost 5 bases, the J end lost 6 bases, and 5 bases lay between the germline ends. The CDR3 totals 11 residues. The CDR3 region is CASSVSNEQFF. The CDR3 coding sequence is TGTGCCAGCAGTGTAAGCAATGAGCAGTTCTTC.

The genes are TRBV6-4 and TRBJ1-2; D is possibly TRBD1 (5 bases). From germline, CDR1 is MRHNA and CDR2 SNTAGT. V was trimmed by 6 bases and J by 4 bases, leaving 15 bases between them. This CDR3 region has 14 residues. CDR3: CASSRDTGSYGYTF. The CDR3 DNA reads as TGTGCCAGCAGCAGAGATACAGGTTCCTATGGCTACACCTTC.

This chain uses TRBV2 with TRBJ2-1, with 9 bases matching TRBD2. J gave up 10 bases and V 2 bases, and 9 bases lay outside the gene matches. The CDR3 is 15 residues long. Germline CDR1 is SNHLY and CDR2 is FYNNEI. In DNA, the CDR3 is TGTGCCAGCAGTGAAAGCGCGGGAGGGAGTGGGGAGCAGTTCTTC. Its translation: CASSESAGGSGEQFF.

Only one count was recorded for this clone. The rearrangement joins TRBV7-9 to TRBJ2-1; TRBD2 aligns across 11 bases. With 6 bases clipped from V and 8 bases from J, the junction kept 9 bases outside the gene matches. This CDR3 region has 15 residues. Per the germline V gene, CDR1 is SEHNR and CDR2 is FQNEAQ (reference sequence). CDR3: CASRHSGRAFDEQFF. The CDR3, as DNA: TGTGCCAGCAGACATAGCGGGAGGGCCTTCGATGAGCAGTTCTTC.

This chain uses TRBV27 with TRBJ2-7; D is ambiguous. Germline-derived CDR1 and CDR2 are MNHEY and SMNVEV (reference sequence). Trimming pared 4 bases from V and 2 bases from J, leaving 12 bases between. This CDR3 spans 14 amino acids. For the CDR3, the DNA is TGTGCCAGCAGTTATCGGGCGGAAACCTACGAGCAGTACTTC. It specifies CASSYRAETYEQYF.

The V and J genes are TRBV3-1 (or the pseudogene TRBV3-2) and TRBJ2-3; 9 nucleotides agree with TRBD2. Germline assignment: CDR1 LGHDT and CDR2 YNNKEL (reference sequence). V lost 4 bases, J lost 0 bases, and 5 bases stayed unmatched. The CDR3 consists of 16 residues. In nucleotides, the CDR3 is TGTGCCAGCAGCCCCCAAAGCGGGAGGAGCACAGATACGCAGTATTTT. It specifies CASSPQSGRSTDTQYF.

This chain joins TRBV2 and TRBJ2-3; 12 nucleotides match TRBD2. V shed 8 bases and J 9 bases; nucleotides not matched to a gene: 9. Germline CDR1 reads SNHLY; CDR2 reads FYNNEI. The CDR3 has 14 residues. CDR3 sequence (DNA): TGTGCCAGCGCCCCGGGACTAGCGGGTGGGACGCAGTATTTT. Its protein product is CASAPGLAGGTQYF.

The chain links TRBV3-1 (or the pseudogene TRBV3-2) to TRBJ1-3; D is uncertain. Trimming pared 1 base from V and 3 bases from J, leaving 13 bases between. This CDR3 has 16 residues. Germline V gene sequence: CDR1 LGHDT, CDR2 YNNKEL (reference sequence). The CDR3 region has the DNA TGTGCCAGCAGCCAAGGGAGGATAGGGCTTGGAAACACCATATATTTT. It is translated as CASSQGRIGLGNTIYF.

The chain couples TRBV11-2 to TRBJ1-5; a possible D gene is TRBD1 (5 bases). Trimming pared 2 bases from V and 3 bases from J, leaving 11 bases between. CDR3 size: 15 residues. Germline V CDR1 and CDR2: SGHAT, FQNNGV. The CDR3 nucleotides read TGTGCCAGCAGCTTAACAGGAGGGCACAATCAGCCCCAGCATTTT. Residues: CASSLTGGHNQPQHF.

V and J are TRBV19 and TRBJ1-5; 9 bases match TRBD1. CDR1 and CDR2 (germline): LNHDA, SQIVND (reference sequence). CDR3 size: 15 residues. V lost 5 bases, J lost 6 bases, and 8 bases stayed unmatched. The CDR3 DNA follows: TGTGCCAGTAGTTCACAGGGGGCGCAAGGTCAGCCCCAGCATTTT. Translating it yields CASSSQGAQGQPQHF.

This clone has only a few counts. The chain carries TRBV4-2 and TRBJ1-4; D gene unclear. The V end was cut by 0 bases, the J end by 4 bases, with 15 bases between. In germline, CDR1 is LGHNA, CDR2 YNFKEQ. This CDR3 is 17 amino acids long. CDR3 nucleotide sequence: TGTGCCAGCAGCCAAGATCGGGCGGGTCACGATAATGAAAAACTGTTTTTT. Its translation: CASSQDRAGHDNEKLFF.

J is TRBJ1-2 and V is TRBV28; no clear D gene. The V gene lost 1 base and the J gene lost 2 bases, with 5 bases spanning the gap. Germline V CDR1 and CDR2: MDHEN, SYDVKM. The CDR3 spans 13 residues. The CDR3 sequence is CASSLSGNYGYTF. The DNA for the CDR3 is TGTGCCAGCAGTTTATCCGGGAACTATGGCTACACCTTC.

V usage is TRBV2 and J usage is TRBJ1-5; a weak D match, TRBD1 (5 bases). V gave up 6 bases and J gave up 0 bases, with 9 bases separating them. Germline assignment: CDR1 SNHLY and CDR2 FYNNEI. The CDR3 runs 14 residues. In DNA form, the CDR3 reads TGTGCCAGCAGGGACGACAGTAGCAATCAGCCCCAGCATTTT. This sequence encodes CASRDDSSNQPQHF.

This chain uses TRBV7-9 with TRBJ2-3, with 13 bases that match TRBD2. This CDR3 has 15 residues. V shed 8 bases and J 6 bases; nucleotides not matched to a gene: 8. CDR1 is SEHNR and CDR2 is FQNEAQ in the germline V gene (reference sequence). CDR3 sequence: CASVLRTSGSDTQYF. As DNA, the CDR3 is TGTGCCAGCGTACTACGGACTAGCGGGAGTGATACGCAGTATTTT.

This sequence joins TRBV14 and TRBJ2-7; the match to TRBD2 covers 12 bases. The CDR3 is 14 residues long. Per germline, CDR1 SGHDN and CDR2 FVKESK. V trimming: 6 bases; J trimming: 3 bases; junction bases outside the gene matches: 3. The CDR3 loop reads CASSWTSGNYEQYF. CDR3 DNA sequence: TGTGCCAGCAGTTGGACTAGCGGGAACTACGAGCAGTACTTC.

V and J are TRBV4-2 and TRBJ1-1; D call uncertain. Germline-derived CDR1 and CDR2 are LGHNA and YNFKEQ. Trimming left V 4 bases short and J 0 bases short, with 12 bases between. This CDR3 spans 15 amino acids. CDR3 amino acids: CASSPQGLMNTEAFF. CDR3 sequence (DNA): TGTGCCAGCAGCCCTCAAGGCCTCATGAACACTGAAGCTTTCTTT.